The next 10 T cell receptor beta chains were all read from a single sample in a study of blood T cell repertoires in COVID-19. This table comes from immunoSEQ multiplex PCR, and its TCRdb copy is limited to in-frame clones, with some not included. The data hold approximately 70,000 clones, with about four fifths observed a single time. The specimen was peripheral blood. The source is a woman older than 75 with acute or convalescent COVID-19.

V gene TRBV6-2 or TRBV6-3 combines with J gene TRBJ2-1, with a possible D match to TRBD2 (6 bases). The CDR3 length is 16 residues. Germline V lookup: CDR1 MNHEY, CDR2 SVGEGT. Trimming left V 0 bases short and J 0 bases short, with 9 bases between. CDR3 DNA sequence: TGTGCCAGCAGTTACTCTGGAGCGGGCTCCTACAATGAGCAGTTCTTC. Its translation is CASSYSGAGSYNEQFF.

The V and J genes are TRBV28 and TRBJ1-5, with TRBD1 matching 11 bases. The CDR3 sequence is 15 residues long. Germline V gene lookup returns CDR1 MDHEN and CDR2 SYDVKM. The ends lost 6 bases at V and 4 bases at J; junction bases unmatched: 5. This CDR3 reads CASRPGTGGNQPQHF. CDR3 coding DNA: TGTGCCAGCAGACCCGGGACAGGGGGAAATCAGCCCCAGCATTTT.

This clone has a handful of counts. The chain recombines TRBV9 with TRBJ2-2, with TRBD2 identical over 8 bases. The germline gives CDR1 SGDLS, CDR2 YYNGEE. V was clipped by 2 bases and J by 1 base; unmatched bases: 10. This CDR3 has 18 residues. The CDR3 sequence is CASSVGLAGPKNTGELFF. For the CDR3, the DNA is TGTGCCAGCAGCGTCGGTCTAGCGGGCCCTAAGAACACCGGGGAGCTGTTTTTT. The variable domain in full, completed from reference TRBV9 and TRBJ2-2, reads DSGVTQTPKHLITATGQRVTLRCSPRSGDLSVYWYQQSLDQGLQFLIQYYNGEERAKGNILERFSAQQFPDLHSELNLSSLELGDSALYFCASSVGLAGPKNTGELFFGEGSRLTVL.

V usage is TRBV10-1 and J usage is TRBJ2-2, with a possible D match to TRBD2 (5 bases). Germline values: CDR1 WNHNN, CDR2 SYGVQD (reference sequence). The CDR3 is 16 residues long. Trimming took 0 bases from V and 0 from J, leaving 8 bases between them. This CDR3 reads CASSESRAANTGELFF. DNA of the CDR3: TGCGCCAGCAGTGAGTCGAGGGCGGCGAACACCGGGGAGCTGTTTTTT.

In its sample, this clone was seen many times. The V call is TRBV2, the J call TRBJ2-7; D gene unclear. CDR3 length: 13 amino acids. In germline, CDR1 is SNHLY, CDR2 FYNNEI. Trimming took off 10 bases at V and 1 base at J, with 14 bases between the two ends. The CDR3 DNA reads TGTGCCATCGACTCTACCCTATCCTACGAGCAGTACTTC. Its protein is CAIDSTLSYEQYF.

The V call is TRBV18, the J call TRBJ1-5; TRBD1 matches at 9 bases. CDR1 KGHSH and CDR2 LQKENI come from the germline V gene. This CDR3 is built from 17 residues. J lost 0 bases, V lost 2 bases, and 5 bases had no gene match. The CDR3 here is CASSPERTGVSNQPQHF. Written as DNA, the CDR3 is TGTGCCAGCTCACCAGAACGGACAGGGGTTAGCAATCAGCCCCAGCATTTT.

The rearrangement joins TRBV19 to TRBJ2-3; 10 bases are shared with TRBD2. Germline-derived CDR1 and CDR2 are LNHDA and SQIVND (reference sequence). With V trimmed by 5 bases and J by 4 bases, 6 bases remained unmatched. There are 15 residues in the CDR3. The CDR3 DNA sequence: TGTGCCAGTAGTCCGGGGGGACTAGCGCCAGATACGCAGTATTTT. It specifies CASSPGGLAPDTQYF. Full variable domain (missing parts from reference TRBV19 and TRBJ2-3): DGGITQSPKYLFRKEGQNVTLSCEQNLNHDAMYWYRQDPGQGLRLIYYSQIVNDFQKGDIAEGYSVSREKKESFPLTVTSAQKNPTAFYLCASSPGGLAPDTQYFGPGTRLTVL.

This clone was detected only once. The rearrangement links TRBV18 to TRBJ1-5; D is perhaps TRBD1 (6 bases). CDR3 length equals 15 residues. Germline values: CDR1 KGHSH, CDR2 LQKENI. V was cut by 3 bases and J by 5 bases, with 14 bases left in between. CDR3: CASSPDSRGDQPQHF. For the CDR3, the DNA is TGTGCCAGCTCACCGGACAGTAGGGGTGATCAGCCCCAGCATTTT.

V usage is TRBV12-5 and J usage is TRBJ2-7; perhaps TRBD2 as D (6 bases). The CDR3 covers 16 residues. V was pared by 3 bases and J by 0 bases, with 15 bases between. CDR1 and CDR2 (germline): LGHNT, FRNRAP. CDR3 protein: CASGFAGSGGSYEQYF. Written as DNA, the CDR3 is TGTGCTAGTGGTTTCGCCGGGAGCGGAGGCTCCTACGAGCAGTACTTC.

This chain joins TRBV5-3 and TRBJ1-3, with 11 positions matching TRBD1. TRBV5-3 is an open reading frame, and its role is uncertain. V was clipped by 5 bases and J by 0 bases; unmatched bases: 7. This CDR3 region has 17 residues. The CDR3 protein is CARSYGGQGDSGNTIYF. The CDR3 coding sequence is TGTGCCAGAAGTTACGGGGGACAGGGGGACTCTGGAAACACCATATATTTT.